These 11 T cell receptor beta chains share one sample of origin, sequenced in a study of shared clonotypes between healthy human individuals. Only in-frame clones appear in the TCRdb table, and some are missing; sequencing was by immunoSEQ multiplex PCR. The sample lists some 2.4 million clones, 90% to 95% occurring once. Material for sequencing was naive CD4+ T cells from PBMCs. As for subset: CD45RA+ positively selected. Every receptor here comes from a man aged 18-30 years in good health. Some clones in this sample may be carry-over from other donors' samples.

This clone showed up just a few times. J is TRBJ1-2 and V is TRBV9, with unresolved D. V was clipped by 3 bases and J by 3 bases, with 12 bases between them. This CDR3 has 14 amino acids. Germline loops: CDR1 SGDLS, CDR2 YYNGEE. The CDR3, as DNA: TGTGCCAGCAGCGCCAATCAAAGGGACTATGGCTACACCTTC. This encodes CASSANQRDYGYTF.

The V and J genes are TRBV5-8 and TRBJ2-5; the match to TRBD1 covers 11 bases. The germline gives CDR1 SGHTS, CDR2 YDEGEE. This CDR3 contains 15 residues. V shed 3 bases and J 5 bases; nucleotides not matched to a gene: 6. CDR3 sequence: CASSSGQGVRETQYF. The CDR3 DNA reads TGTGCCAGCAGCTCGGGACAGGGGGTCCGGGAGACCCAGTACTTC. Full variable domain (remainder filled in from reference TRBV5-8 and TRBJ2-5): EAGVTQSPTHLIKTRGQQATLRCSPISGHTSVYWYQQALGLGLQFLLWYDEGEERNRGNFPPRFSGRQFPNYSSELNVNALELEDSALYLCASSSGQGVRETQYFGPGTRLLVL.

In nucleotides, the CDR3 is TGTGCCAGCAGCCCCCTAGCGGGGGGGAGGTTCTTC. Translation gives CASSPLAGGRFF. The chain has TRBV7-2 and TRBJ2-1, with TRBD2 matching 12 bases. The CDR3 spans 12 residues. Germline V lookup: CDR1 SGHTA, CDR2 FQGNSA. V was pared by 5 bases and J by 15 bases, with 5 bases of the junction left unmatched.

V gene TRBV11-2 combines with J gene TRBJ1-3; D not certain. The CDR3 is 15 residues long. Looked up from germline, CDR1 is SGHAT and CDR2 is FQNNGV. Deletions cut 5 bases from V and 0 bases from J, with 11 bases between. The CDR3 protein is CASSPSTYSGNTIYF. The CDR3, as DNA: TGTGCCAGCAGCCCGAGTACGTACTCTGGAAACACCATATATTTT.

The rearrangement joins TRBV5-1 to TRBJ2-1; tentative D call: TRBD2 (7 bases). CDR3 length: 15 residues. The V gene lost 0 bases and the J gene lost 9 bases, with 16 bases spanning the gap. The germline gives CDR1 SGHRS, CDR2 YFSETQ. The CDR3 region is CASSLGPSGRGEQFF. The CDR3 DNA sequence: TGCGCCAGCAGCTTGGGTCCTAGCGGCAGGGGTGAGCAGTTCTTC.

The CDR3 reads CASSLPTGNNQPQHF. The CDR3 DNA follows: TGTGCCAGCAGTTTACCTACAGGGAATAATCAGCCCCAGCATTTT. This sequence joins TRBV28 and TRBJ1-5; the D gene is possibly TRBD1 (6 bases). The CDR3 loop spans 15 amino acids. Germline loops: CDR1 MDHEN, CDR2 SYDVKM. V shed 2 bases and J shed 4 bases, with 12 bases lying between them.

The chain is built from TRBV7-9 and TRBJ1-5; a weak D match, TRBD1 (6 bases). There are 18 residues in the CDR3. Germline-derived CDR1 and CDR2 are SEHNR and FQNEAQ (reference sequence). V was shortened by 5 bases and J by 3 bases, with 23 bases between the two germline ends. The CDR3, as DNA: TGTGCCAGCAGCCCCTTGGCGGGGGGCCCCCGGACCAATCAGCCCCAGCATTTT. Amino acid sequence: CASSPLAGGPRTNQPQHF. Variable domain in full (rest from reference TRBV7-9 and TRBJ1-5): DTGVSQNPRHKITKRGQNVTFRCDPISEHNRLYWYRQTLGQGPEFLTYFQNEAQLEKSRLLSDRFSAERPKGSFSTLEIQRTEQGDSAMYLCASSPLAGGPRTNQPQHFGDGTRLSIL.

The chain couples TRBV7-9 to TRBJ2-5; 12 nucleotides line up with TRBD2. The V gene end was trimmed by 6 bases and the J gene end by 4 bases; junction bases not matched to a gene: 6. Germline V gives CDR1 SEHNR, CDR2 FQNEAQ (reference sequence). The CDR3 is 15 amino acids. CDR3 nucleotide sequence: TGTGCCAGCAGGTATCCTAGCGGGAGGGTAGAGACCCAGTACTTC. This gives the protein CASRYPSGRVETQYF.

The chain has TRBV18 and TRBJ2-7; D is ambiguous. Germline V lookup: CDR1 KGHSH, CDR2 LQKENI. V lost 5 bases, J lost 2 bases, and 19 bases lay in between. The CDR3 contains 16 residues. In nucleotides, the CDR3 is TGTGCCAGCTCATCCGAAGCAGGTCTCCTTACCTACGAGCAGTACTTC. Protein product: CASSSEAGLLTYEQYF.

The rearrangement joins TRBV7-2 to TRBJ2-7; possibly TRBD2 for D (6 bases). V gave up 5 bases and J gave up 2 bases, with 19 bases separating them. CDR3 size: 16 residues. The V gene's germline CDR1 is SGHTA and CDR2 FQGNSA. The CDR3 reads CASSTPGGTHPYEQYF. CDR3 nucleotides: TGTGCCAGCAGCACCCCCGGCGGGACGCACCCCTACGAGCAGTACTTC.

As regards this clone: The sample holds other DNA sequences that translate to the same CDR3. The rearrangement joins TRBV5-1 to TRBJ2-6; tentatively, D is TRBD2 (5 bases). Per the germline V gene, CDR1 is SGHRS and CDR2 is YFSETQ. V dropped 2 bases and J dropped 0 bases, with 6 bases sitting between them. The CDR3 covers 15 residues. In DNA form, the CDR3 reads TGCGCCAGCAGCTTAGGGAGCTCTGGGGCCAACGTCCTGACTTTC. Translated, it gives CASSLGSSGANVLTF.